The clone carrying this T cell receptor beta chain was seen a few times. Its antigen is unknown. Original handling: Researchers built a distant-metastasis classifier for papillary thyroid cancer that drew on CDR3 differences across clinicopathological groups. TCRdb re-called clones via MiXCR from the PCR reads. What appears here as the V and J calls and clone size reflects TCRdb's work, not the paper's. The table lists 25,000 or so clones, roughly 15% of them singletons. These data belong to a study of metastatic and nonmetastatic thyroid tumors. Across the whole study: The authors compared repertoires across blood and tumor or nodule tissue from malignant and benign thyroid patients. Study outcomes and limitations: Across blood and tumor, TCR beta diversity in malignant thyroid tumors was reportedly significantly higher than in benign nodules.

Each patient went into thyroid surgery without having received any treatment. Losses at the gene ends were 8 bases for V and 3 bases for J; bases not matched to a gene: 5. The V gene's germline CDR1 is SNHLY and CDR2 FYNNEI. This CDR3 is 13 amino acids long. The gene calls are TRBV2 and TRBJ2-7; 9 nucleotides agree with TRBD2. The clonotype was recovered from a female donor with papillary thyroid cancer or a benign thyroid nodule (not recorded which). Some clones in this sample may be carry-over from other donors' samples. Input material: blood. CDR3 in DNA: TGTGCCAGCGTAACTAGCGGGCTCTACGAGCAGTACTTC. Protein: CASVTSGLYEQYF.